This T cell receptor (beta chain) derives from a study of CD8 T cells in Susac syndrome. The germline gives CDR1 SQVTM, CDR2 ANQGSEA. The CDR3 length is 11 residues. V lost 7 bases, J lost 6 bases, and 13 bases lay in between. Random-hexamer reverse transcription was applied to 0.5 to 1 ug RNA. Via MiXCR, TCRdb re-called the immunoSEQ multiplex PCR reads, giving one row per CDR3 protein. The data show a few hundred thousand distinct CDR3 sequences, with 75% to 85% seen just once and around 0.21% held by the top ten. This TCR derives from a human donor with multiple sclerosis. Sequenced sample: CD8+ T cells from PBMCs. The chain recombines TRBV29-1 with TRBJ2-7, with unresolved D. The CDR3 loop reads CSGLGVREQYF. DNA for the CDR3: TGCAGCGGGCTGGGTGTCCGCGAGCAGTACTTC.